Shown below are 8 T cell receptor beta chains from a single sample sequenced in a study of T cell responses to AZD1222 COVID-19 vaccine (dated by TCRdb to the early 2020s). Sample time point, as interpreted from the label and publication: about 28 days (+/-7) after the second vaccine dose. Libraries came from the immunoSEQ multiplex PCR assay. The table comes from immuneACCESS by way of TCRdb, which keeps in-frame sequences with V and J called. Part of the clones is missing from these tables; in studies checked, under half for an unresolved V gene and the rest for unknown reasons. This sample gives approximately 110,000 clones in total; roughly 89% of them show up just once. Of the sample, 40% to 55% is held by the ten largest clones. The sample was peripheral blood, taken 28 days after the second AZD1222 dose. The source is an adult who received the AZD1222 COVID-19 vaccine.

Of note for this clone: One end of the junction does not line up with germline, which may come from a read error. J is TRBJ2-7 and V is TRBV10-3; no clear D gene. The CDR3 consists of 13 residues. Germline CDR1 is ENHRY and CDR2 is SYGVKD. The CDR3 nucleotides read TGTGCCATCAGTGACTCAGGCTCCGACGAGCAGTACTTC. This encodes CAISDSGSDEQYF.

The chain recombines TRBV10-3 with TRBJ2-1; 11 bases align to TRBD2. The CDR3 has 15 residues. The ends lost 1 base at V and 7 bases at J; junction bases unmatched: 3. Germline V gene sequence: CDR1 ENHRY, CDR2 SYGVKD. CDR3 nucleotides: TGTGCCATCAGTGAGTTAGCGGGAGGGGGAAATGAGCAGTTCTTC. Amino acid sequence: CAISELAGGGNEQFF.

The chain couples TRBV6-2 or TRBV6-3 to TRBJ2-3, with D possibly TRBD2 on 6 matching bases. Germline lookup yields CDR1 MNHEY and CDR2 SVGEGT. V lost 7 bases and J lost 2, with 16 bases in between. The CDR3 extends over 15 amino acids. In DNA, the CDR3 is TGTGCCAGCACCCCGGGACTTTCCCCCACAGATACGCAGTATTTT. Translated, it gives CASTPGLSPTDTQYF.

This clone was recorded only once. This chain connects TRBV18 to TRBJ2-7; possible D gene TRBD1, 6 bases. The CDR3 is 13 amino acids. V shed 3 bases and J shed 6 bases, with 12 bases lying between them. Germline-derived CDR1 and CDR2 are KGHSH and LQKENI. CDR3 loop: CASSPGQQGEQYF. CDR3 bases: TGTGCCAGCTCACCGGGGCAACAGGGCGAGCAGTACTTC.

This chain links TRBV30 with TRBJ2-7, with D possibly matching TRBD1 (6 bases). Germline V gives CDR1 GTSNPN, CDR2 SVGIG (reference sequence). V was cut by 3 bases and J by 12 bases, with 12 bases left in between. This CDR3 is 10 amino acids long. In DNA form, the CDR3 reads TGTGCCTGGAGGGGGGCGCATCTGTACTTC. Translation gives CAWRGAHLYF.

The V call is TRBV9, the J call TRBJ2-1, with 9 bases lining up with TRBD2. The CDR3 runs 16 residues. V trimming: 3 bases; J trimming: 7 bases; junction bases outside the gene matches: 11. From germline, CDR1 is SGDLS and CDR2 YYNGEE. The CDR3 nucleotides are TGTGCCAGCAGCGAAGAGTCTTTAGCGGGAGCGAATGAGCAGTTCTTC. Translating gives CASSEESLAGANEQFF.

The sample holds one count of this clone. This sample includes further DNA sequences coding for the same CDR3. The J gene is TRBJ1-5, the V gene TRBV6-2 or TRBV6-3, with 7 bases matching TRBD1. Trimming cost V 2 bases and J 7 bases; bases outside gene matches: 14. Germline loops: CDR1 MNHEY, CDR2 SVGEGT. This CDR3 contains 17 residues. The CDR3 DNA reads TGTGCCAGCAGTTACGAGGGAGGGGCCGACAGGGTCCAGCCCCAGCATTTT. This sequence encodes CASSYEGGADRVQPQHF.

This sequence joins TRBV7-8 and TRBJ2-7; perhaps TRBD2 as D (5 bases). Germline V gives CDR1 SGHVS, CDR2 FQNEAQ. Between the trimmed V and J ends, which lost 3 bases and 0 bases, there was a span of 12 bases. CDR3 length: 15 residues. The CDR3 region is CASSFLGGHSYEQYF. CDR3 in DNA: TGTGCCAGCAGCTTTTTAGGCGGGCACTCCTACGAGCAGTACTTC.